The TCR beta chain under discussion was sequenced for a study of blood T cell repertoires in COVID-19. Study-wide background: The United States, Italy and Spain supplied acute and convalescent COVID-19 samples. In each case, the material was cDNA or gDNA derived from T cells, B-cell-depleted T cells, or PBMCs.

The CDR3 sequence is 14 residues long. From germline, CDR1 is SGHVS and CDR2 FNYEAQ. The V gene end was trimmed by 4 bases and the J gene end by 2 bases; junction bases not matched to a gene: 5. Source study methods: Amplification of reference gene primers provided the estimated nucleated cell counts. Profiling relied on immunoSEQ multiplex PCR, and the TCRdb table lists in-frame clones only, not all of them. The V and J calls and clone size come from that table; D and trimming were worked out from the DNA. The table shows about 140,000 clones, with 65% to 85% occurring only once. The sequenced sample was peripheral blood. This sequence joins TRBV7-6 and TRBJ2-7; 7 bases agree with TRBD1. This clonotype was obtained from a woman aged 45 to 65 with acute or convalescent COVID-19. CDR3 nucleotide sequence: TGTGCCAGCAGCTGGGACAGCACTACCTACGAGCAGTACTTC. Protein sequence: CASSWDSTTYEQYF.